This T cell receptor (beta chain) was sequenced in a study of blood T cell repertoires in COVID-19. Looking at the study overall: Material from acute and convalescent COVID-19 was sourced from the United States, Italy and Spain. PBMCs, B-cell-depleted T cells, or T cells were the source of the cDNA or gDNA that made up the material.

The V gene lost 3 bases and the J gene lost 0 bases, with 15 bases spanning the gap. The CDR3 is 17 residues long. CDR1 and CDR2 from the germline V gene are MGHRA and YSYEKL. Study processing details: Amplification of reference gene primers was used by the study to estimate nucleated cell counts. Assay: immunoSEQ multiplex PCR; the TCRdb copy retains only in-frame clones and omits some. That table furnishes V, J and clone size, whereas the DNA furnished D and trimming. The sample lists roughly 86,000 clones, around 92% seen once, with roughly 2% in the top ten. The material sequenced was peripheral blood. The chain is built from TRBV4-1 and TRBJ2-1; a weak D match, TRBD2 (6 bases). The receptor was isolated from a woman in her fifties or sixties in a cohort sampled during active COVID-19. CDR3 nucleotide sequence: TGCGCCAGCAGCCATGTTAGTGGGAGGAGCTCCTACAATGAGCAGTTCTTC. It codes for CASSHVSGRSSYNEQFF.